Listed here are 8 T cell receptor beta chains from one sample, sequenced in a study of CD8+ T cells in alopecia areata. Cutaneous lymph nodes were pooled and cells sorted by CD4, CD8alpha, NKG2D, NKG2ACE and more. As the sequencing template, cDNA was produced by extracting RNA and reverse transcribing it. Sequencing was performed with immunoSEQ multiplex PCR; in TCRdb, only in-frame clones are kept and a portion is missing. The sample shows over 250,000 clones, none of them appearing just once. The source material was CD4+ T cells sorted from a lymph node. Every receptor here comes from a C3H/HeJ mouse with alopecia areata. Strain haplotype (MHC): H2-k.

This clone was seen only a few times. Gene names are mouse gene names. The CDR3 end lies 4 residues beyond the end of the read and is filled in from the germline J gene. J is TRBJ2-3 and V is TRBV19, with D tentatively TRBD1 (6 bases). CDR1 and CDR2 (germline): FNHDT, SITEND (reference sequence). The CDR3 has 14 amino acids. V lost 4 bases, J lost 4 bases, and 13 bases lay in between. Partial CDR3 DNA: TGTGCCAGCAGTGGGGACACCCGCACAGAA. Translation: CASSGDTRTE. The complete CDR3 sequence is CASSGDTRTETLYF.

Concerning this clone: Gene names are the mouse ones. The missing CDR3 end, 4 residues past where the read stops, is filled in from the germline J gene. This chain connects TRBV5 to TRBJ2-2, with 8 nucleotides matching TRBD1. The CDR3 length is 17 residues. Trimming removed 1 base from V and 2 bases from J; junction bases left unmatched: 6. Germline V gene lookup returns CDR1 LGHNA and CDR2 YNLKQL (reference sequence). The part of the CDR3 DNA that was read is TGTGCCAGCAGCCAAGCAGGGGGCTGGGGCAACACCGGG. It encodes CASSQAGGWGNTG. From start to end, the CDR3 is CASSQAGGWGNTGQLYF.

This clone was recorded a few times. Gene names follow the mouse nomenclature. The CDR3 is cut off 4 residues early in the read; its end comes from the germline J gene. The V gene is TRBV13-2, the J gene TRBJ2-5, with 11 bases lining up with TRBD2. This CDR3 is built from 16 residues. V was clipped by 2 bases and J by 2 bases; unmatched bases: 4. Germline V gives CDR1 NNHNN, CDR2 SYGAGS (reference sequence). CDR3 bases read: TGTGCCAGCGGTGACCGGGACTGGGGGTTCCAAGAC. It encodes CASGDRDWGFQD. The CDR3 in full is CASGDRDWGFQDTQYF.

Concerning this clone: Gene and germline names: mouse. The sequenced CDR3 bases are TGTGCCAGCACAAAACTGGAGAACTATGCT. Translating gives CASTKLENYA. Given in full, the CDR3 is CASTKLENYAEQFF. The chain has TRBV13-3 and TRBJ2-1; D is perhaps TRBD2 (5 bases). The read falls 4 residues short of the CDR3 end, and the missing part is taken from the germline J gene. This CDR3 spans 14 amino acids. Germline CDR1 reads NNHDY; CDR2 reads SYVADS. The germline V and J ends were trimmed by 6 bases and 1 base, with 11 bases remaining between them.

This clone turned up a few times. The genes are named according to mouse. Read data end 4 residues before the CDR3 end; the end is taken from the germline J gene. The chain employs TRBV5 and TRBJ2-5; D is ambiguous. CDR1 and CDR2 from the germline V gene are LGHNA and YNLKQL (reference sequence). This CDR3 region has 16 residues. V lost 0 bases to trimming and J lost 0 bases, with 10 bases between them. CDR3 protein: CASSQEGLDNQDTQYF. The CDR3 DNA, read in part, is TGTGCCAGCAGCCAAGAGGGTCTCGATAACCAAGAC.

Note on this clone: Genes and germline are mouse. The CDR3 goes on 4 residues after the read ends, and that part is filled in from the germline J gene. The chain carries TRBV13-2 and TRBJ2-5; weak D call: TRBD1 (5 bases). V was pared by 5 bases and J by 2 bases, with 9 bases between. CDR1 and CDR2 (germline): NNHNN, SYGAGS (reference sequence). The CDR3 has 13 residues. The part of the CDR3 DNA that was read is TGTGCCAGCGGGCAGGGCGGCCAAGAC. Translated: CASGQGGQD. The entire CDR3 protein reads CASGQGGQDTQYF.

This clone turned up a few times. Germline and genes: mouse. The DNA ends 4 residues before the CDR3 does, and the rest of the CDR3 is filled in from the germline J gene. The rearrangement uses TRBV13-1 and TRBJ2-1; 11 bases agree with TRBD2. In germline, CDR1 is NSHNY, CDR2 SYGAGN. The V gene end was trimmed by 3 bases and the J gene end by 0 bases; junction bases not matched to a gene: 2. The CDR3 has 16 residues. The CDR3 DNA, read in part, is TGTGCCAGCAGTGGGACTGGGGGGAATAACTATGCT. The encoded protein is CASSGTGGNNYA. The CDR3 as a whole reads CASSGTGGNNYAEQFF.

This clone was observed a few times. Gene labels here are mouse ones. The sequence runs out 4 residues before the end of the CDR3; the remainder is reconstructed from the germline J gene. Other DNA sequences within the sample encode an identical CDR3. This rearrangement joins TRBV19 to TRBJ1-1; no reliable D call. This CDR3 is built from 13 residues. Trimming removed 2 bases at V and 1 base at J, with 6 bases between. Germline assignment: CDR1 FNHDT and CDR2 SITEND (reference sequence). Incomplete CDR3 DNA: TGTGCCAGCAGTATGAACAGAAACACA. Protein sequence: CASSMNRNT. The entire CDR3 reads CASSMNRNTEVFF.